The 8 T cell receptor beta chains below all came from one sample that was sequenced in a study of shared clonotypes between healthy human individuals. Naive CD8 cells were CD45RO-negative, positively selected for CCR7, excluding terminally differentiated effector memory CD45RA+ cells. Profiling relied on immunoSEQ multiplex PCR, and the TCRdb table lists in-frame clones only, not all of them. The sample shows roughly 2 million clones, approximately 95% of them seen only once. Material: naive CD8+ T cells sorted from blood. The receptors were gathered from a man aged 18 to 30 in good health.

The gene calls are TRBV7-9 and TRBJ2-1; D gene ambiguous. Germline assignment: CDR1 SEHNR and CDR2 FQNEAQ (reference sequence). The V gene lost 7 bases and the J gene lost 7 bases, with 20 bases spanning the gap. The CDR3 runs to 15 residues. In DNA form, the CDR3 reads TGTGCCAGCACCTTGGAGACAAGCGTTCGGAATGAGCAGTTCTTC. This codes for CASTLETSVRNEQFF.

This clone appeared once. This may come from a read error, since a much larger clone is one base off. The chain links TRBV30 to TRBJ1-1; D not resolved. CDR3 length: 12 amino acids. Germline CDR1 reads GTSNPN; CDR2 reads SVGIG (reference sequence). V was shortened by 2 bases and J by 10 bases, with 14 bases between the two germline ends. For the CDR3, the DNA is TGTGCCTGGAGTTTCGGGGTAATGGGAGCTTTCTTT. Amino acid sequence: CAWSFGVMGAFF.

In DNA, the CDR3 is TGCGCCAGCAGCCAAGTGGTCCACGAGGCCAGCTCTGGAAACACCATATATTTT. Amino acid sequence: CASSQVVHEASSGNTIYF. The chain joins TRBV4-1 to TRBJ1-3; no firm D call. The CDR3 has 18 amino acids. V lost 1 base and J lost 0, with 16 bases in between. CDR1 and CDR2 from the germline V gene are MGHRA and YSYEKL.

The chain employs TRBV25-1 and TRBJ2-3, with a possible D match to TRBD2 (6 bases). Trimming removed 4 bases at V and 7 bases at J, with 24 bases between. Per germline, CDR1 MGHDK and CDR2 SYGVNS. CDR3 length: 17 amino acids. CDR3 sequence (DNA): TGTGCCAGCAGTGGCATAAGATTGGAGGGAGAAGAAAATACGCAGTATTTT. The encoded protein is CASSGIRLEGEENTQYF.

The V call is TRBV27, the J call TRBJ1-2; a possible D gene is TRBD1 (5 bases). The germline CDR1 and CDR2 sequences are MNHEY and SMNVEV (reference sequence). This CDR3 is 14 amino acids long. Between the trimmed V and J ends, which lost 3 bases and 6 bases, there was a span of 14 bases. CDR3 amino acids: CASSLSYGGNGYTF. The CDR3 region has the DNA TGTGCCAGCAGTTTGTCGTACGGGGGGAATGGCTACACCTTC.

As to this clone: Distinct nucleotide sequences in the sample also encode this CDR3. The chain couples TRBV27 to TRBJ2-3; D ambiguous. Germline CDR1 and CDR2: MNHEY and SMNVEV (reference sequence). Trimming shortened V by 5 bases and J by 6 bases, and 9 bases separated the two germline ends. The CDR3 loop spans 12 amino acids. The CDR3 sequence is CASSLGGDTQYF. For the CDR3, the DNA is TGTGCCAGCAGTCTCGGTGGGGATACGCAGTATTTT.

Of note for this clone: The sample carries other DNA sequences with the same CDR3. V gene TRBV5-1 combines with J gene TRBJ2-3, with unresolved D. The V gene lost 0 bases and the J gene lost 2 bases, with 7 bases spanning the gap. CDR1 is SGHRS, CDR2 YFSETQ, per germline. The CDR3 contains 14 residues. CDR3 sequence (DNA): TGCGCCAGCAGCTTGGACAGTTTCACAGATACGCAGTATTTT. Amino acids: CASSLDSFTDTQYF.

V usage is TRBV2 and J usage is TRBJ2-3, with D hard to call. The germline V gene encodes CDR1 SNHLY and CDR2 FYNNEI. Trimming cost V 1 base and J 4 bases, with 9 bases left between them. The CDR3 extends over 14 amino acids. This CDR3 reads CASSEEVVADTQYF. The CDR3 DNA reads as TGTGCCAGCAGTGAAGAAGTGGTAGCAGATACGCAGTATTTT.